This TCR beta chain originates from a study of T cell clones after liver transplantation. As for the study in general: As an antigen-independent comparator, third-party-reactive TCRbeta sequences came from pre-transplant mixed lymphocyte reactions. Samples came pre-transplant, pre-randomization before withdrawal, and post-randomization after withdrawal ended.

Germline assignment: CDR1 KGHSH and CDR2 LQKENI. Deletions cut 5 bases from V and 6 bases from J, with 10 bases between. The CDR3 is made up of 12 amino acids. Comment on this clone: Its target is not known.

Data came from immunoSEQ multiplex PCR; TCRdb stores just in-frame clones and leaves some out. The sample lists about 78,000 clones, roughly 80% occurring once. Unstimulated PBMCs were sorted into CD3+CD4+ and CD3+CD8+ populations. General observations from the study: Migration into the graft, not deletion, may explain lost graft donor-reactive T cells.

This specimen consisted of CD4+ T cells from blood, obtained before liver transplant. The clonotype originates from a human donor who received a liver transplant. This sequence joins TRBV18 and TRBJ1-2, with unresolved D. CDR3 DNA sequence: TGTGCCAGCTCATCATACACGGATGGCTACACCTTC. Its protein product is CASSSYTDGYTF.